Listed here are 5 T cell receptor beta chains from one sample, sequenced in a study of T cells in Graves' hyperthyroidism and ophthalmopathy (dated by TCRdb to between 2017 and 2020). The library was generated by multiplex PCR. These reads were obtained on an Illumina HiSeq 2000. The TCR beta CDR3 regions were amplified from the RNA transcripts. For the first round of RT-PCR on the TCR CDR3, the HTBI primer set was used together with the Qiagen OneStep RT-PCR kit. TCRdb redid the processing of the public reads, applying fastp at Q25 and MiXCR, and retained in-frame beta chains. Merged by CDR3 protein, the rows form single entries marked with the most common genes and DNA. The sample records 330,000 or so distinct CDR3 sequences, roughly a fifth of which are singletons. The top ten clonotypes cover less than 40% of the sample. The specimen sequenced was blood. These receptors were obtained from a man aged 45-60 years with Graves' ophthalmopathy.

This rearrangement joins TRBV12-3 or TRBV12-4 to TRBJ2-2; D possibly corresponds to TRBD1 (6 bases). V lost 5 bases to trimming and J lost 3 bases, with 13 bases between them. This CDR3 has 15 amino acids. CDR3 nucleotide sequence: TGTGCCAGCAGTATGGGTGAGGGGGACACCGGGGAGCTGTTTTTT. It encodes CASSMGEGDTGELFF.

This clonotype was detected ten times or more. The V call is TRBV2, the J call TRBJ1-6; possible D gene TRBD1, 6 bases. Germline CDR1 SNHLY, CDR2 FYNNEI. Trimming removed 3 bases from V and 10 bases from J, with 16 bases in between. The CDR3 contains 15 residues. This CDR3 reads CASSEQQGLSSPLHF. The CDR3 bases are TGTGCCAGCAGTGAGCAACAGGGTTTATCGTCACCCCTCCACTTT.

In its sample, this clonotype was seen many times. V is TRBV2 and J is TRBJ2-3, with TRBD2 matching over 8 bases. Germline-derived CDR1 and CDR2 are SNHLY and FYNNEI. J lost 3 bases, V lost 2 bases, and 4 bases had no gene match. The CDR3 is 15 amino acids. The CDR3 reads CASSEFSGKTDTQYF. DNA for the CDR3: TGTGCCAGCAGTGAATTTAGCGGGAAAACAGATACGCAGTATTTT.

The V gene is TRBV28, the J gene TRBJ1-2; perhaps TRBD1 as D (5 bases). The ends were cut back, 2 bases at V and 7 bases at J, with 14 bases in the middle. This CDR3 is built from 14 residues. CDR1 is MDHEN and CDR2 is SYDVKM in the germline V gene. CDR3 sequence reads: CASSLRTERGGYTF. In DNA, the CDR3 is TGTGCCAGCAGTTTAAGAACGGAAAGGGGTGGCTACACCTTC.

This clonotype was picked up a small number of times. The V gene is TRBV6-2 or TRBV6-3, the J gene TRBJ2-3; D not certain. Germline V gene sequence: CDR1 MNHEY, CDR2 SVGEGT. Between the trimmed V and J ends, which lost 5 bases and 6 bases, there was a span of 15 bases. The CDR3 covers 14 residues. The chain's CDR3 is CASSDGSVKDTQYF. CDR3 coding DNA: TGTGCCAGCAGTGACGGATCGGTAAAGGATACGCAGTATTTT.